This T cell receptor beta chain was identified in a study of T cell repertoires in cytomegalovirus infection. Across the study: Public TCR beta signatures indicated both CMV infection and matching HLA type. Whole-study results and caveats: The study identified carriers of CMV plus the relevant HLA from cumulative public TCR beta family frequency. Across the ex vivo response, the dominant clonotypes were HLA-C-restricted CMV-specific TCR beta clonotypes.

This clonotype was counted at least ten times. What it binds is unknown. The germline V gene has CDR1 SEHNR and CDR2 FQNEAQ (reference sequence). The V gene lost 5 bases and the J gene lost 3 bases, with 16 bases spanning the gap. CDR3 length equals 15 residues. TCRdb re-analysed the reads in MiXCR, keeping a single row per CDR3 protein. The table includes a few hundred thousand distinct CDR3 sequences, 15% to 20% detected once. This chain joins TRBV7-9 and TRBJ2-5; the D call may be TRBD1 or TRBD2 (5 bases each). The sequenced material came from CD8+ T cells from PBMCs. The sequence was collected from a human donor in good health (CMV status not recorded). Some clones in this sample may be carry-over from other donors' samples. DNA for the CDR3: TGTGCCAGCAGCCGGCCCCGCAGAGGGGAAGAGACCCAGTACTTC. It translates to CASSRPRRGEETQYF.